This T cell receptor (beta chain) originates from a study of cytomegalovirus exposure and HLA in healthy donors. Study-level background: A prior analysis found 95 million to 140 million unique TCR beta sequences from some 200 million T cells.

Use of 60 Vbeta and 13 Jbeta primers characterized the PCR. The data were produced by immunoSEQ multiplex PCR, yet TCRdb's version contains in-frame clones alone and is incomplete. The sample holds 150,000 to 200,000 clones, around 79% seen once. The germline CDR1 and CDR2 sequences are SEHNR and FQNEAQ (reference sequence). There are 16 residues in the CDR3. Losses at the gene ends were 4 bases for V and 6 bases for J; bases not matched to a gene: 4. The origin of this receptor is a man aged 35 to 55 in good health and CMV-seropositive. The J gene is TRBJ2-3, the V gene TRBV7-9, with 16 bases lining up with TRBD2. Source material: PBMCs. The CDR3, as DNA: TGTGCCAGCAGCTGGGGACTAGCGGGAGGGCAGGATACGCAGTATTTT. Translated, it gives CASSWGLAGGQDTQYF.